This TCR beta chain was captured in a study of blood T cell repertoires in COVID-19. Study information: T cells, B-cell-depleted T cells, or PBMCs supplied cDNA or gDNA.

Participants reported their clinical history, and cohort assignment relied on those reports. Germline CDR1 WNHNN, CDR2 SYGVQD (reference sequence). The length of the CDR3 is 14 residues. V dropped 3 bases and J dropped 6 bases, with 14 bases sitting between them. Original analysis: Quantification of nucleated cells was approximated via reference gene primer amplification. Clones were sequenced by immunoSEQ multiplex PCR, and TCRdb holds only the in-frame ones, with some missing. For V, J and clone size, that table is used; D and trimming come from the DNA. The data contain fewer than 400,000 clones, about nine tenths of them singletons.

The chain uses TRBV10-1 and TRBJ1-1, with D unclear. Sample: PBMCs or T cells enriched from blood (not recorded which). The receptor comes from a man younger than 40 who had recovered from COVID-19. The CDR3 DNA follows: TGCGCCAGCAGTGAACTGACATACCCGCCTGAAGCTTTCTTT. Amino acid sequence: CASSELTYPPEAFF.